The rows below give T cell receptor beta chains drawn from one sample of a study of T cell repertoires in cytomegalovirus infection. MiXCR, run by TCRdb on the reads, gives a single entry per CDR3 protein. Here the sample spans approximately 250,000 distinct CDR3 sequences, 9.1% being singletons. The sequenced material came from PBMCs. These receptors were collected from a human donor in good health (CMV status not recorded). Some clones in this sample may be carry-over from other donors' samples. Both conserved end residues are part of each CDR3. D genes are given only for firm matches. The listing skips clone size in some rows; elsewhere it reads once, few, many or a size class.

cdr3_nt cdr3_aa d_call j_call clone_size v_call
TGTGCCAGCAGCTTTAGCTTGGGGGCGCGGGACTATGGCTACACCTTC CASSFSLGARDYGYTF NA TRBJ1-2 many TRBV7-2
TGTGCCAGCAGCCCACCCGGGGCCCAAGAGACCCAGTACTTC CASSPPGAQETQYF NA TRBJ2-5 many TRBV7-2
TGTGCCAGCAGTTTCGCTAGCGGGGACAATCAGCCCCAGCATTTT CASSFASGDNQPQHF NA TRBJ1-5 many TRBV28
TGTGCTAGTGGTTTGAGGCTAGCGGCGGGGAATGAGCAGTTCTTC CASGLRLAAGNEQFF TRBD2 TRBJ2-1 many TRBV12-5
TGTGCCAGCAGCGGACGCGGGACAGGGAGTGATTCACCCCTCCACTTT CASSGRGTGSDSPLHF TRBD1 TRBJ1-6 few TRBV7-2
TGTGCCAGCAGCGTCGGACCCTATGCTAATGAAAAACTGTTTTTT CASSVGPYANEKLFF NA TRBJ1-4 many TRBV9
TGTGCCAGCAGCTTAGGGGGGGGTCCCCAAGAGACCCTGTACTTC CASSLGGGPQETLYF TRBD2 TRBJ2-5 NA TRBV7-2
TGTGCCAGTAGTATAGACGGTGGCAATCAGCCCCAGCATTTT CASSIDGGNQPQHF NA TRBJ1-5 NA TRBV19
TGCGCCAGCAGTGAGGCGGACAGGACGTATCAGCCCCAGCATTTT CASSEADRTYQPQHF TRBD1 TRBJ1-5 NA TRBV10-2
TGCAGTGCCCCTCATCGGAGCGGTCCCTACAATGAGCAGTTCTTC CSAPHRSGPYNEQFF NA TRBJ2-1 few TRBV20-1
TGTGCCAGCAGCCAAAACCGACAGAGGCAGTTCTTC CASSQNRQRQFF NA TRBJ2-1 NA TRBV14
TGTGCCAGCAGCTCCGGCTCTGGGGCCAACGTCCTGACTTTC CASSSGSGANVLTF NA TRBJ2-6 many TRBV7-3
TGTGCCAGCAGCTTAGAGGGGCTAGCCACCTACGAGCAGTACTTC CASSLEGLATYEQYF NA TRBJ2-7 many TRBV7-2
TGTGCCAGCAGTGACTACGAGCAGTACTTC CASSDYEQYF NA TRBJ2-7 many TRBV6-1
TGTGCCAGCAGTTACTTGACTAGCGGGGGGGAGCAGTACTTC CASSYLTSGGEQYF TRBD2 TRBJ2-7 NA TRBV2
TGTGCCACCCGGACAGCCCCAGGGGGTTCGGGCAATCAGCCCCAGCATTTT CATRTAPGGSGNQPQHF TRBD1 TRBJ1-5 NA TRBV28
TGCGCCAGCAGACTGGACAGGGGACGAGGGACTGAAGCTTTCTTT CASRLDRGRGTEAFF TRBD1 TRBJ1-1 few TRBV5-1
TGTGCCAGCAGCTTGTTCTTTGGAGGCTCCTATAATTCACCCCTCCACTTT CASSLFFGGSYNSPLHF NA TRBJ1-6 many TRBV5-4
TGCAGTGCTAGGAGGGAGTATGGCTACACCTTC CSARREYGYTF NA TRBJ1-2 few TRBV20-1
TGTGCCAGCAGCTTAGAATCGGCCACAGGGGGCACTGAAGCTTTCTTT CASSLESATGGTEAFF TRBD1 TRBJ1-1 many TRBV7-2
TGTGCCAGCAGCTTGGTTGGGCGGGAGGATTCAGATACGCAGTATTTT CASSLVGREDSDTQYF TRBD2 TRBJ2-3 few TRBV5-4
TGTGCCAGCAGTCGAGGGGTCGGAGGCGAAAAACTGTTTTTT CASSRGVGGEKLFF NA TRBJ1-4 many TRBV6-2/TRBV6-3
TGTGCCGCTAGTGGGAAGGGCCCCTACTACGAGCAGTACTTC CAASGKGPYYEQYF NA TRBJ2-7 NA TRBV30
TGTGCCAGCAGCCTGCCCGCTAGCGGGAGAAGGGTGTACAATGAGCAGTTCTTC CASSLPASGRRVYNEQFF TRBD2 TRBJ2-1 NA TRBV7-2
TGTGCCGGAAAACGGACAACTGGGGCCAACGTCCTGACTTTC CAGKRTTGANVLTF NA TRBJ2-6 few TRBV19
TGTGCCAGCAGCTTAGCAGCGTCTAACTATGGCTACACCTTC CASSLAASNYGYTF NA TRBJ1-2 many TRBV7-8
TGTGCCAGCAGCTTAAGTAGCGGGAGGTACGAGCAGTACTTC CASSLSSGRYEQYF TRBD2 TRBJ2-7 many TRBV7-6
TGCAGCGTTGAAACTCCGCCAGGGGCTGGAAACACCATATATTTT CSVETPPGAGNTIYF NA TRBJ1-3 NA TRBV29-1
TGTGCCAGCAGGGATCCTTTCTCCTACGAGCAGTACTTC CASRDPFSYEQYF NA TRBJ2-7 many TRBV7-9
TGTGCCAGCAGTCCCGCAGGACAGGGGAACACTGAAGCTTTCTTT CASSPAGQGNTEAFF TRBD1 TRBJ1-1 many TRBV28
TGTGCCAGCAGCCGACAGTACAATGAGCAGTTCTTC CASSRQYNEQFF NA TRBJ2-1 many TRBV7-2
TGTGCCAGCAGCTTGACAGTGTCGAACACTGAAGCTTTCTTT CASSLTVSNTEAFF NA TRBJ1-1 many TRBV7-2
TGTGCCACCAGCAGGCAAAGGACAGGCAGTGAAAAACTGTTTTTT CATSRQRTGSEKLFF TRBD1 TRBJ1-4 NA TRBV15
TGTGCCAGCAGCTTAGGGACTAGCGGGGCGAACACCGGGGAGCTGTTTTTT CASSLGTSGANTGELFF TRBD2 TRBJ2-2 many TRBV7-8
TGTGCCAGCAGCGCAACAACGAACACCGGGGAGCTGTTTTTT CASSATTNTGELFF NA TRBJ2-2 few TRBV7-2
TGTGCCAGCACCCGGACCCACTCCACTGAAGCTTTCTTT CASTRTHSTEAFF NA TRBJ1-1 many TRBV12-3/TRBV12-4
TGTGCCAGCAGACATGGACAGGGGCCGACTTCACCCCTCCACTTT CASRHGQGPTSPLHF TRBD1 TRBJ1-6 many TRBV7-2
TGCAGTGCCACGACTAGCGGGAGCTCCTACGAGCAGTACTTC CSATTSGSSYEQYF TRBD2 TRBJ2-7 NA TRBV20-1
TGCAGCGTTGCTGGACTAGCGGGGGCCGAGAACACCGGGGAGCTGTTTTTT CSVAGLAGAENTGELFF TRBD2 TRBJ2-2 NA TRBV29-1
TGTGCCAGCAGCCCCGGGGGCTTAGGTTTCTTT CASSPGGLGFF NA TRBJ1-1 many TRBV7-2
TGTGCCAGCAGTTTACCCGGGACAGGGGGTTCACCCCTCCACTTT CASSLPGTGGSPLHF TRBD1 TRBJ1-6 many TRBV12-3/TRBV12-4
TGCAGCGTTGATGGGGCCGCCGAGGCAGCCACTAACTATGGCTACACCTTC CSVDGAAEAATNYGYTF NA TRBJ1-2 few TRBV29-1
TGTGCCAGCAGCTCGGGACTAGCGGGGCACACGCAGTATTTT CASSSGLAGHTQYF TRBD2 TRBJ2-3 NA TRBV3-1
TGTGCCAGCAGCTTGGGAAACACCATATATTTT CASSLGNTIYF NA TRBJ1-3 many TRBV7-2
TGTGCCACCCTAGCCAGGGAGGCCCAGCATTTT CATLAREAQHF NA TRBJ1-5 many TRBV6-6
TGTGCCAGCAGTTTGGACAGGGGAGTAAAGACCCAGTACTTC CASSLDRGVKTQYF TRBD1 TRBJ2-5 NA TRBV28
TGCAGCGTTGTGTACGGCGGAACGCAGTATTTT CSVVYGGTQYF NA TRBJ2-3 many TRBV29-1
TGTGCCAGCAGCTCCGCGGGGCGGGCAGGAGGCACTGAAGCTTTCTTT CASSSAGRAGGTEAFF NA TRBJ1-1 few TRBV5-5
TGTGCCAGCAGCTTCCGACAGTCTGGGGCCCAGCATTTT CASSFRQSGAQHF NA TRBJ1-5 many TRBV7-8
TGTGCCAGTACCCGACAGGCCACATCCTACGAGCAGTACTTC CASTRQATSYEQYF NA TRBJ2-7 many TRBV12-3/TRBV12-4